A single sample is the source of the 30 T cell receptor beta chains below, sequenced in a study of T-cell reconstitution after alpha-beta-depleted transplantation in children. Unique molecular identifiers were used to barcode this TCRbeta library. A single record per CDR3 protein comes from TCRdb applying MiXCR to the PCR reads. The table records some 180,000 distinct CDR3 sequences, about 7% of them present only once. Sequenced here: PBMCs, sampled before TCRalphabeta/CD19-depleted stem cell transplant. These receptor sequences come from a boy between 2 and 10 years old with acute lymphoblastic leukemia, due to receive a stem cell transplant.

This clonotype came up many times. This chain joins TRBV25-1 and TRBJ2-5, with D maybe TRBD1 (7 bases). Germline V CDR1 and CDR2: MGHDK, SYGVNS. The CDR3 covers 17 residues. V gave up 3 bases and J gave up 1 base, with 18 bases separating them. The CDR3 spells CASSDHQGGWLQETQYF. The CDR3 coding sequence is TGTGCCAGCAGTGACCATCAGGGGGGTTGGCTCCAAGAGACCCAGTACTTC.

This clonotype was picked up a small number of times. This chain links TRBV7-3 with TRBJ1-1, with a tentative D call TRBD1 (6 bases). The V end lost 6 bases, the J end lost 5 bases, and 13 bases lay between the germline ends. There are 13 residues in the CDR3. CDR1 SGHTA and CDR2 FQGTGA come from the germline V gene. The CDR3 spells CASSRGGVTEAFF. In DNA form, the CDR3 reads TGTGCCAGCAGTCGAGGGGGTGTGACTGAAGCTTTCTTT.

This clonotype was counted many times. The chain combines TRBV5-1 with TRBJ2-7; 8 bases map to TRBD1. Germline CDR1 and CDR2: SGHRS and YFSETQ. V shed 8 bases and J 3 bases; nucleotides not matched to a gene: 7. The CDR3 length is 13 residues. CDR3 nucleotides: TGCGCCAGTGCTGGACAGGGAATCTACGAGCAGTACTTC. This translates into CASAGQGIYEQYF.

This clonotype came up many times. V and J are TRBV28 and TRBJ2-1; 13 bases are a match to TRBD2. Germline-derived CDR1 and CDR2 are MDHEN and SYDVKM. V shed 7 bases and J 10 bases; nucleotides not matched to a gene: 16. This CDR3 is 17 amino acids long. The CDR3 spells CASTTSGLAGDTGEQFF. The CDR3 DNA follows: TGTGCCAGCACCACCTCAGGACTAGCGGGGGATACGGGGGAGCAGTTCTTC.

This clonotype was counted a few times. The rearrangement links TRBV18 to TRBJ2-7; a possible D gene is TRBD1 (6 bases). Trimming shortened V by 2 bases and J by 5 bases, and 10 bases separated the two germline ends. CDR1 and CDR2 (germline): KGHSH, LQKENI. This CDR3 contains 13 residues. The CDR3 coding sequence is TGTGCCAGCTCACCAACAGGGATCCACGAGCAGTACTTC. This translates into CASSPTGIHEQYF. The full variable domain, completed using reference TRBV18 and TRBJ2-7, is NAGVMQNPRHLVRRRGQEARLRCSPMKGHSHVYWYRQLPEEGLKFMVYLQKENIIDESGMPKERFSAEFPKEGPSILRIQQVVRGDSAAYFCASSPTGIHEQYFGPGTRLTVT.

This clonotype was observed at least ten times. The V gene is TRBV14, the J gene TRBJ1-6; D not resolved. The germline gives CDR1 SGHDN, CDR2 FVKESK. V lost 0 bases and J 7 bases, leaving 7 bases between the germline ends. This CDR3 has 14 amino acids. CDR3 in amino acids: CASSQEVQNSPLHF. The CDR3 DNA reads TGTGCCAGCAGCCAAGAGGTTCAGAATTCACCCCTCCACTTT.

The chain is built from TRBV11-2 and TRBJ2-7, with a tentative D call TRBD1 (5 bases). The germline CDR1 and CDR2 sequences are SGHAT and FQNNGV. The CDR3 runs to 16 residues. With 8 bases removed from V and 5 bases from J, the gap between germline ends came to 25 bases. CDR3 coding DNA: TGTGCCAGCTTAGGTTTGGGCAGGGTCTACCGAAACGAGCAGTACTTC. This sequence encodes CASLGLGRVYRNEQYF.

This clonotype has ten or more counts. The chain recombines TRBV12-3 or TRBV12-4 with TRBJ2-7, with 15 positions matching TRBD2. Trimming took 6 bases from V and 5 from J; bases not matched to a gene: 5. The CDR3 is 15 amino acids. CDR3 residues: CASSRGLAGGHEQYF. For the CDR3, the DNA is TGTGCCAGCAGCCGTGGACTAGCGGGAGGGCACGAGCAGTACTTC.

Only a few counts were recorded for this clonotype. This sequence joins TRBV11-2 and TRBJ2-2; 11 nucleotides match TRBD2. The CDR3 length is 16 residues. Germline V gene data show CDR1 as SGHAT and CDR2 as FQNNGV. V trimming: 5 bases; J trimming: 2 bases; junction bases outside the gene matches: 4. This chain's CDR3 is CASSLSGGGNTGELFF. In DNA form, the CDR3 reads TGTGCCAGCAGCCTTAGCGGGGGGGGCAACACCGGGGAGCTGTTTTTT.

There are many counts of this clonotype. V gene TRBV10-3 combines with J gene TRBJ2-7; D tentatively fits TRBD1 or TRBD2 (5 bases each). Germline CDR1 reads ENHRY; CDR2 reads SYGVKD. With 2 bases removed from V and 6 bases from J, the gap between germline ends came to 17 bases. The CDR3 loop spans 15 amino acids. CDR3 protein: CAISEGGFNSREQYF. In nucleotides, the CDR3 is TGTGCCATCAGTGAGGGGGGATTTAATTCCCGCGAGCAGTACTTC.

This clonotype has ten or more counts. The chain links TRBV12-3 or TRBV12-4 to TRBJ1-1, with D unresolved. The CDR3 loop spans 14 amino acids. Trimming shortened V by 5 bases and J by 5 bases, and 15 bases separated the two germline ends. Here the CDR3 reads CASSPGPGSTEAFF. Here the CDR3 DNA reads TGTGCCAGCAGTCCTGGACCAGGAAGTACTGAAGCTTTCTTT.

The chain carries TRBV27 and TRBJ1-1; 12 bases align to TRBD1. This CDR3 has 15 amino acids. J was trimmed by 4 bases and V by 6 bases; bases with no gene match: 6. CDR1 MNHEY and CDR2 SMNVEV come from the germline V gene (reference sequence). The CDR3 here is CASSPGTGGLTEAFF. The CDR3 bases are TGTGCCAGCAGCCCTGGGACAGGGGGCCTCACTGAAGCTTTCTTT.

This clonotype was seen a few times. J is TRBJ1-4 and V is TRBV15; D may be TRBD1 (5 bases). This CDR3 contains 17 residues. V gave up 1 base and J gave up 0 bases, with 12 bases separating them. From germline, CDR1 is LNHNV and CDR2 YYDKDF (reference sequence). For the CDR3, the DNA is TGTGCCACCAGCAGAGGCGGGGCCAGTGCAACTAATGAAAAACTGTTTTTT. It yields the protein CATSRGGASATNEKLFF.

This clonotype has ten or more counts. This chain links TRBV20-1 with TRBJ2-5, with 7 bases aligning to TRBD1. CDR3 length equals 14 residues. Germline V gene lookup returns CDR1 DFQATT and CDR2 SNEGSKA (reference sequence). The V segment lost 5 bases and the J segment 2 bases; nucleotides outside the gene matches: 8. Here the CDR3 DNA reads TGCAGTGCTCCCCGGGACAGCTCTCAAGAGACCCAGTACTTC. Its translation is CSAPRDSSQETQYF.

The chain employs TRBV5-1 and TRBJ2-7; D gene uncertain. Trimming took off 6 bases at V and 6 bases at J, with 10 bases between the two ends. This CDR3 has 11 residues. Per germline, CDR1 SGHRS and CDR2 YFSETQ. DNA of the CDR3: TGCGCCAGCATTGGACGCTCCGAGCAGTACTTC. Translation gives CASIGRSEQYF. The full variable domain, its missing parts supplied by reference TRBV5-1 and TRBJ2-7, is KAGVTQTPRYLIKTRGQQVTLSCSPISGHRSVSWYQQTPGQGLQFLFEYFSETQRNKGNFPGRFSGRQFSNSRSEMNVSTLELGDSALYLCASIGRSEQYFGPGTRLTVT.

This clonotype was recorded a few times. The rearrangement uses TRBV20-1 and TRBJ2-2; possibly TRBD2 for D (5 bases). V was trimmed by 3 bases and J by 0 bases, leaving 14 bases between them. In germline, CDR1 is DFQATT, CDR2 SNEGSKA (reference sequence). The CDR3 length is 16 residues. The CDR3 region is CSASRLASPNTGELFF. The CDR3 DNA reads as TGCAGTGCTAGTCGGTTGGCTAGCCCGAACACCGGGGAGCTGTTTTTT.

The sample holds many counts of this clonotype. The rearrangement uses TRBV28 and TRBJ2-5; a possible D gene is TRBD2 (6 bases). The CDR3 has 15 residues. Trimming stripped 6 bases from V and 3 bases from J, with 17 bases between. CDR1 is MDHEN, CDR2 SYDVKM, per germline. The CDR3 is CASRGWGDNEETQYF. The CDR3 DNA is TGTGCCAGCAGGGGCTGGGGGGATAACGAAGAGACCCAGTACTTC.

This clonotype has just a few counts. The rearrangement uses TRBV7-2 and TRBJ2-1, with unresolved D. Trimming removed 1 base at V and 6 bases at J, with 7 bases between. Germline V lookup: CDR1 SGHTA, CDR2 FQGNSA. The length of the CDR3 is 13 residues. DNA for the CDR3: TGTGCCAGCAGCTTAGGCCCGGCCAATGAGCAGTTCTTC. The encoded protein is CASSLGPANEQFF.

The gene calls are TRBV28 and TRBJ2-3; 7 nucleotides match TRBD1. Germline V CDR1 and CDR2: MDHEN, SYDVKM. The V gene end was trimmed by 7 bases and the J gene end by 2 bases; junction bases not matched to a gene: 9. The CDR3 contains 15 residues. CDR3 residues: CASTQGTAVTDTQYF. CDR3 DNA: TGTGCCAGCACCCAAGGGACAGCAGTCACAGATACGCAGTATTTT. The complete variable domain, with remaining parts taken from reference TRBV28 and TRBJ2-3, reads DVKVTQSSRYLVKRTGEKVFLECVQDMDHENMFWYRQDPGLGLRLIYFSYDVKMKEKGDIPEGYSVSREKKERFSLILESASTNQTSMYLCASTQGTAVTDTQYFGPGTRLTVL.

This clonotype was recorded at least ten times. This chain joins TRBV15 and TRBJ2-5; TRBD2 aligns across 12 bases. With 1 base clipped from V and 5 bases from J, the junction kept 2 bases outside the gene matches. CDR1 is LNHNV and CDR2 is YYDKDF in the germline V gene (reference sequence). There are 15 residues in the CDR3. The CDR3 DNA is TGTGCCACCAGCAGAGCGACTAGCGGGAGCGAGACCCAGTACTTC. The encoded protein is CATSRATSGSETQYF.

This clonotype came up many times. This chain links TRBV28 with TRBJ2-1; D remains unclear. V lost 6 bases and J lost 9, with 15 bases in between. There are 13 residues in the CDR3. Germline V gene sequence: CDR1 MDHEN, CDR2 SYDVKM. CDR3 nucleotide sequence: TGTGCCAGCAGGAGTCTAGGATCGGGTGAGCAGTTCTTC. Translation gives CASRSLGSGEQFF.

This clonotype was observed many times. CDR3 nucleotides: TGCGCCAGCACCTTAGCGGGGGTAAACAATGAGCAGTTCTTC. It codes for CASTLAGVNNEQFF. The V call is TRBV5-1, the J call TRBJ2-1, with 9 bases aligning to TRBD2. The CDR3 runs 14 residues. V trimming: 6 bases; J trimming: 5 bases; junction bases outside the gene matches: 6. Looked up from germline, CDR1 is SGHRS and CDR2 is YFSETQ.

This clonotype showed up just a few times. The chain couples TRBV7-2 to TRBJ1-2; D not resolved. V shed 5 bases and J shed 6 bases, with 13 bases lying between them. The CDR3 is made up of 13 amino acids. Germline V CDR1 and CDR2: SGHTA, FQGNSA. CDR3 bases: TGTGCCAGCAGCCCCTCGTTGGGGAATGGCTACACCTTC. Translation: CASSPSLGNGYTF.

This clonotype was detected a few times. V and J are TRBV29-1 and TRBJ2-3; 8 bases are shared with TRBD1. The CDR3 is 14 amino acids. The V segment lost 6 bases and the J segment 2 bases; nucleotides outside the gene matches: 7. CDR1 is SQVTM and CDR2 is ANQGSEA in the germline V gene. This CDR3 is CSVGRTGTTDTQYF. CDR3 bases: TGCAGCGTCGGTCGGACAGGGACCACAGATACGCAGTATTTT.

There are many counts of this clonotype. The chain is built from TRBV28 and TRBJ2-5; 10 bases map to TRBD2. Germline CDR1 MDHEN, CDR2 SYDVKM. CDR3 length: 14 residues. Unmatched junction bases numbered 5, after V lost 6 bases and J lost 4 bases. The CDR3 loop is CASSPAGGLETQYF. The DNA for the CDR3 is TGTGCCAGCAGCCCAGCGGGGGGGCTAGAGACCCAGTACTTC. The variable domain in full, completed from reference TRBV28 and TRBJ2-5, reads DVKVTQSSRYLVKRTGEKVFLECVQDMDHENMFWYRQDPGLGLRLIYFSYDVKMKEKGDIPEGYSVSREKKERFSLILESASTNQTSMYLCASSPAGGLETQYFGPGTRLLVL.

This clonotype was counted many times. J is TRBJ2-1 and V is TRBV12-3 or TRBV12-4; unclear D gene. Trimming took 8 bases from V and 10 from J, leaving 9 bases between them. This CDR3 comprises 10 residues. Written as DNA, the CDR3 is TGTGCCAGCGGAGAAGACGAGCAGTTCTTC. Its translation is CASGEDEQFF.

This clonotype appeared many times. V usage is TRBV7-9 and J usage is TRBJ2-7, with TRBD2 matching 8 bases. The CDR3 loop spans 14 amino acids. The V and J ends lost 3 bases and 4 bases, in that order; junction bases with no gene match: 5. Germline V gives CDR1 SEHNR, CDR2 FQNEAQ (reference sequence). The CDR3 DNA reads as TGTGCCAGCAGCTTCTCTACTAGCGGTTACGAGCAGTACTTC. This codes for CASSFSTSGYEQYF.

This clonotype was found many times. The V and J genes are TRBV7-2 and TRBJ1-3; weak D call: TRBD1 (5 bases). Per the germline V gene, CDR1 is SGHTA and CDR2 is FQGNSA. V lost 4 bases and J 4 bases, leaving 11 bases between the germline ends. The CDR3 is made up of 14 amino acids. As DNA, the CDR3 is TGTGCCAGCAGCTCAGGGAATACCGGAAACACCATATATTTT. Translated, it gives CASSSGNTGNTIYF.

The sample holds many counts of this clonotype. The chain is built from TRBV3-1 and TRBJ2-7, with 7 bases fitting TRBD2. Germline trimming cut 0 bases from V and 2 bases from J; bases unmatched to any gene: 4. The CDR3 contains 15 residues. CDR1 is LGHDT, CDR2 YNNKEL, per germline (reference sequence). The CDR3 sequence is CASSQDWGGPYEQYF. In nucleotides, the CDR3 is TGTGCCAGCAGCCAAGATTGGGGGGGTCCCTACGAGCAGTACTTC.

This clonotype was counted many times. The chain has TRBV28 and TRBJ2-7, with D unresolved. V was shortened by 6 bases and J by 4 bases, with 10 bases between the two germline ends. The germline V gene encodes CDR1 MDHEN and CDR2 SYDVKM. The CDR3 sequence is 12 residues long. This CDR3 is CASSNAWYEQYF. For the CDR3, the DNA is TGTGCCAGCAGCAACGCTTGGTACGAGCAGTACTTC.